What follows is one T cell receptor beta chain and its context. Its antigen is not known. Donors ranged from about 6 to 90 years old and were healthy Caucasians in Russia. The draw of peripheral blood yielded ten milliliters from each donor. These data are taken from a study of blood T cells in healthy people across ages. Study-level results: TCR beta diversity, measured per million T cells, fell in a roughly linear way with age. With donor CMV status unknown, expanded clonotype changes were possibly confounded.

CDR3 length: 13 amino acids. Per the germline V gene, CDR1 is DFQATT and CDR2 is SNEGSKA (reference sequence). V was pared by 0 bases and J by 13 bases, with 16 bases between. A second roughly 6 to 11 cycle PCR used barcoded and J-beta primers. TCRdb redid the calling of the 5' RACE reads with MiXCR, one entry per CDR3 protein. The sample includes around 1,800,000 distinct CDR3 sequences, about 39% of them seen just once. This TCR was sampled from a human donor in good health. The specimen was blood. The chain carries TRBV20-1 and TRBJ2-4, with a weak D call TRBD2 (6 bases). The CDR3 DNA sequence: TGCAGTGCTAGAGATCGGGGGAGGAATGAGCAGTACTTC. It specifies CSARDRGRNEQYF.